The rows below give T cell receptor beta chains drawn from one sample of a study of blood T cell repertoires in COVID-19. Measured with immunoSEQ multiplex PCR; TCRdb has only the in-frame clones, and not every one. Counted here are around 280,000 clones, around 88% occurring once; the ten biggest clones make up around 2.1%. The sample was peripheral blood. The receptors originated from a woman in her 30s who had recovered from COVID-19. Both conserved end residues are part of each CDR3. Each record gives: clone size, J gene, D gene, V gene, CDR3 protein, CDR3 DNA. The D gene is left open where the match is weak. Some rows mark clone size as missing; the rest say once, few, many or name a class of expanded clone.

>.|TRBJ2-1|.|TRBV7-2
CASSLQPIGAYNEQFF
TGTGCCAGCAGTCTTCAGCCGATAGGGGCATACAATGAGCAGTTCTTC
>.|TRBJ1-2|TRBD1|TRBV6-5
CASSILTGRNYGYTF
TGTGCCAGCAGTATTTTGACAGGGCGTAACTATGGCTACACCTTC
>.|TRBJ1-1|.|TRBV19
CAIANLMNTEAFF
TGTGCCATCGCGAACCTCATGAACACTGAAGCTTTCTTT
>.|TRBJ2-1|.|TRBV6-5
CAGGFYNEQFF
TGTGCCGGAGGGTTCTACAATGAGCAGTTCTTC
>.|TRBJ1-5|TRBD1|TRBV4-1
CASSQDSIRQGARQPQHF
TGCGCCAGCAGCCAAGACAGTATACGACAGGGGGCACGGCAGCCCCAGCATTTT
>.|TRBJ1-1|TRBD1|TRBV28
CASSPSGTGGTEAFF
TGTGCCAGCAGTCCCTCGGGAACAGGGGGCACTGAAGCTTTCTTT
>.|TRBJ1-2|.|TRBV4-1
CASSPPAGLYGYTF
TGCGCCAGCAGCCCCCCCGCGGGCCTCTATGGCTACACCTTC
>.|TRBJ2-7|TRBD1|TRBV5-6
CASSLPGTGIYEQYF
TGTGCCAGCAGCCTACCCGGGACAGGGATCTACGAGCAGTACTTC
>.|TRBJ1-2|TRBD1|TRBV4-1
CASSQPLDRANYGYTF
TGCGCCAGCAGCCAACCCCTCGACAGGGCTAACTATGGCTACACCTTC
>once|TRBJ2-4|TRBD2|TRBV5-1
CASSHQGSGENIQYF
TGCGCCAGCAGCCATCAAGGTAGCGGGGAAAACATTCAGTACTTC
>.|TRBJ1-3|TRBD1|TRBV5-1
CASSLGGTAASGNTIYF
TGCGCCAGCAGCTTGGGCGGGACAGCAGCCTCTGGAAACACCATATATTTT
>.|TRBJ2-7|.|TRBV19
CASSIGQGGYYEQYF
TGTGCCAGTAGTATAGGCCAGGGGGGATACTACGAGCAGTACTTC
>.|TRBJ2-3|TRBD2|TRBV5-4
CASSSDLAGGLSDTQYF
TGTGCCAGCAGCTCGGACTTGGCGGGAGGCCTTTCGGATACGCAGTATTTT
>.|TRBJ2-2|.|TRBV6-1
CASREDYYPGELFF
TGTGCCAGCAGGGAAGACTACTATCCAGGGGAGCTGTTTTTT
>once|TRBJ1-1|.|TRBV2
CASRLQTEAFF
TGTGCCAGCAGGTTACAGACAGAAGCTTTCTTT
>.|TRBJ2-1|TRBD2|TRBV27
CASSPQSGAYNEQFF
TGTGCCAGCAGTCCCCAAAGCGGGGCCTACAATGAGCAGTTCTTC
>once|TRBJ2-7|.|TRBV5-1
CASSLDGVYEQYF
TGCGCCAGCAGCTTGGACGGAGTATACGAGCAGTACTTC
>.|TRBJ2-5|.|TRBV21-1
CASTLIGVKETQYF
TGTGCCAGCACCCTTATCGGGGTGAAAGAGACCCAGTACTTC
>once|TRBJ2-7|.|TRBV29-1
CSVRQAYEQYF
TGCAGCGTGAGACAGGCCTACGAGCAGTACTTC
>.|TRBJ1-6|.|TRBV5-8
CASSWRGRAGSPLHF
TGTGCCAGCAGCTGGAGGGGCAGAGCCGGGTCACCCCTCCACTTT
>few|TRBJ2-5|TRBD1|TRBV4-3
CASSQATGGSGTQYF
TGCGCCAGCAGCCAGGCTACAGGGGGGTCGGGGACCCAGTACTTC
>.|TRBJ1-2|.|TRBV5-6
CASSLVGAGGFPLGYTF
TGTGCCAGCAGCTTGGTGGGGGCTGGAGGCTTCCCTTTAGGCTACACCTTC
>many|TRBJ2-7|TRBD2|TRBV3-1/TRBV3-2
CAHGGAGDLGEQYF
TGTGCCCATGGGGGAGCGGGAGACTTGGGAGAGCAGTACTTC
>.|TRBJ2-7|TRBD2|TRBV30
CAWSSGGEYEQYF
TGTGCCTGGTCTAGCGGGGGGGAATACGAGCAGTACTTC
>.|TRBJ1-2|TRBD1|TRBV27
CASFGTDSNYGYTF
TGTGCCAGCTTCGGGACAGACTCTAACTATGGCTACACCTTC
>.|TRBJ1-1|.|TRBV7-8
CASSLPEGMNTEAFF
TGTGCCAGCAGCTTACCTGAGGGAATGAACACTGAAGCTTTCTTT
>.|TRBJ2-3|TRBD1|TRBV9
CASSVEPGGGTDTQYF
TGTGCCAGCAGCGTAGAGCCAGGGGGCGGCACAGATACGCAGTATTTT
>.|TRBJ1-2|.|TRBV3-1/TRBV3-2
CASSQVVYPRRNYGYTF
TGTGCCAGCAGCCAAGTCGTATATCCCCGGCGGAACTATGGCTACACCTTC
>.|TRBJ1-2|.|TRBV7-9
CASSLGREDGYTF
TGTGCCAGCAGCTTAGGAAGGGAGGATGGCTACACCTTC
>.|TRBJ2-1|.|TRBV11-2
CASSFIHEQFF
TGTGCCAGCAGCTTTATCCATGAGCAGTTCTTC
>.|TRBJ1-2|TRBD1|TRBV27
CASSFQGAQGYTF
TGTGCCAGCAGTTTTCAGGGGGCGCAAGGCTACACCTTC
>.|TRBJ2-5|TRBD2|TRBV4-3
CASSQVFTLAHQETQYF
TGCGCCAGCAGCCAAGTTTTCACACTAGCGCACCAAGAGACCCAGTACTTC
>few|TRBJ2-7|TRBD2|TRBV5-1
CASSLLAGAPNEQYF
TGCGCCAGCAGCCTTCTAGCGGGAGCCCCTAACGAGCAGTACTTC
>.|TRBJ2-5|.|TRBV5-1
CASSGGIRETQYF
TGCGCCAGCAGCGGGGGGATACGGGAGACCCAGTACTTC
>.|TRBJ1-2|TRBD1|TRBV29-1
CSVDLGQAYGYTF
TGCAGCGTGGACCTGGGACAGGCCTATGGCTACACCTTC
>.|TRBJ1-2|TRBD1|TRBV19
CASSISGQSNGYTF
TGTGCCAGTAGTATATCGGGACAGTCCAATGGCTACACCTTC
>.|TRBJ2-1|TRBD1|TRBV11-2
CASSLGGTGGQQFF
TGTGCCAGCAGCTTAGGCGGGACAGGGGGGCAGCAGTTCTTC
>.|TRBJ2-2|.|TRBV5-1
CASSLRQGEETGELFF
TGCGCCAGCAGCTTAAGGCAGGGGGAGGAGACCGGGGAGCTGTTTTTT
>.|TRBJ1-3|.|TRBV2
CASSEHPGASGNTIYF
TGTGCCAGCAGTGAACACCCAGGGGCCTCCGGAAACACCATATATTTT
>.|TRBJ2-5|.|TRBV5-8
CASTFRDPEGAQYF
TGTGCCAGCACCTTCCGGGACCCCGAGGGGGCCCAGTACTTC
>.|TRBJ1-2|.|TRBV6-5
CASSYVGPNYGYTF
TGTGCCAGCAGTTACGTGGGGCCTAACTATGGCTACACCTTC
>.|TRBJ1-4|.|TRBV5-1
CASSLSTATNEKLFF
TGCGCCAGCAGCTTGTCTACAGCAACTAATGAAAAACTGTTTTTT
>.|TRBJ1-1|.|TRBV4-1
CASSRGEGVNTEAFF
TGCGCCAGCAGCCGCGGGGAAGGGGTAAACACTGAAGCTTTCTTT
>.|TRBJ1-4|.|TRBV4-1
CASSHLRQVVDEKLFF
TGCGCCAGCAGCCACCTTAGACAGGTGGTGGATGAAAAACTGTTTTTT
>once|TRBJ1-1|TRBD1|TRBV4-1
CASSPYGTGATEAFF
TGCGCCAGCAGCCCCTATGGGACAGGGGCCACTGAAGCTTTCTTT
>once|TRBJ1-6|.|TRBV7-9
CASSLLNSPLHF
TGTGCCAGCAGCCTACTTAATTCACCCCTCCACTTT
>.|TRBJ2-5|.|TRBV19
CASSSSSGLQETQYF
TGTGCCAGTAGTTCTAGCTCAGGACTCCAAGAGACCCAGTACTTC
>.|TRBJ1-4|.|TRBV4-3
CASSQGTANNEKLFF
TGCGCCAGCAGCCAAGGGACAGCCAATAATGAAAAACTGTTTTTT
>.|TRBJ2-3|.|TRBV7-2
CASSLGLTGTDTQYF
TGTGCCAGCAGCTTAGGATTAACAGGCACAGATACGCAGTATTTT
>once|TRBJ2-7|TRBD1|TRBV28
CASSPRTGFSEQYF
TGTGCCAGCAGCCCCCGGACAGGGTTCTCCGAGCAGTACTTC
>.|TRBJ1-1|TRBD1|TRBV30
CAWMGQPNTEAFF
TGTGCCTGGATGGGACAGCCGAACACTGAAGCTTTCTTT
>.|TRBJ1-1|TRBD1|TRBV4-1
CASSLTGAPTEAFF
TGCGCCAGCAGCCTCACAGGGGCCCCCACTGAAGCTTTCTTT
>.|TRBJ1-5|.|TRBV30
CAWCSGGDQPQHF
TGTGCCTGGTGCTCCGGGGGTGACCAGCCCCAGCATTTT